This note documents a single T cell receptor beta chain sequence. Antigen unknown. Assay: immunoSEQ multiplex PCR; the TCRdb copy retains only in-frame clones and omits some. Counted here are 85,000 to 130,000 clones, about 92% occurring once; the ten biggest clones make up 6.5% to 10%. The CDR3 totals 15 residues. The V end lost 5 bases, the J end lost 0 bases, and 13 bases lay between the germline ends. CDR1 is SEHNR and CDR2 is FQNEAQ in the germline V gene (reference sequence). This sample was included in a study of T cell responses to AZD1222 COVID-19 vaccine. Overall study results and limits: Across spike, vaccine-associated CD4 TCRs were found, dominant at 160-218 and 743-854. Among AZD1222 vaccinees, only six were seropositive at baseline.

This clonotype was sampled from an adult who received the AZD1222 COVID-19 vaccine. Sample: peripheral blood, taken 28 days after the second AZD1222 dose. The V gene is TRBV7-9, the J gene TRBJ2-5; D gene unclear. CDR3 residues: CASSRTQTYQETQYF. CDR3 in DNA: TGTGCCAGCAGCCGGACGCAGACGTACCAAGAGACCCAGTACTTC.